This T cell receptor beta chain was profiled in a study of blood T cell repertoires in COVID-19. This table comes from immunoSEQ multiplex PCR, and its TCRdb copy is limited to in-frame clones, with some not included. The top ten hold 25% to 30% of the sample, which has tens of thousands of clones, approximately 89% seen once. V lost 7 bases and J 8 bases, leaving 15 bases between the germline ends. The CDR3 spans 13 residues. Germline values: CDR1 SEHNR, CDR2 FQNEAQ (reference sequence). Sequenced sample: peripheral blood. The clonotype was recovered from a woman older than 75 with acute or convalescent COVID-19. The chain carries TRBV7-9 and TRBJ2-1; a weak D match, TRBD1 (5 bases). CDR3 in amino acids: CASTLGPQDEQFF. The CDR3 DNA sequence: TGTGCCAGCACCCTGGGGCCCCAGGATGAGCAGTTCTTC.